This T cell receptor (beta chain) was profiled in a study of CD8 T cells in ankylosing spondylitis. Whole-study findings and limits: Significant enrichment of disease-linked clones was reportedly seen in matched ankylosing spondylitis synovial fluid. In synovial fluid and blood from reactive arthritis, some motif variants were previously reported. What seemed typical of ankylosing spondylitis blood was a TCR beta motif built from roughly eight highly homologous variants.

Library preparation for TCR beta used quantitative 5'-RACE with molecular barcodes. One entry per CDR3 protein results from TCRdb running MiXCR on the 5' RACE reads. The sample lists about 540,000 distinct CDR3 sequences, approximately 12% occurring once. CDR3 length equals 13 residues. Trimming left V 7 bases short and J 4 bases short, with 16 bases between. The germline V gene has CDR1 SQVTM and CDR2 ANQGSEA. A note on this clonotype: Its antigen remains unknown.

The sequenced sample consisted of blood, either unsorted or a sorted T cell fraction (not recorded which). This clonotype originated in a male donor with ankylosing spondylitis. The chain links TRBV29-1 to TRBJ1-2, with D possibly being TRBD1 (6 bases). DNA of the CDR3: TGCAGCGCCAGGGACACCACCCGCTATGGCTACACCTTC. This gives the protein CSARDTTRYGYTF.